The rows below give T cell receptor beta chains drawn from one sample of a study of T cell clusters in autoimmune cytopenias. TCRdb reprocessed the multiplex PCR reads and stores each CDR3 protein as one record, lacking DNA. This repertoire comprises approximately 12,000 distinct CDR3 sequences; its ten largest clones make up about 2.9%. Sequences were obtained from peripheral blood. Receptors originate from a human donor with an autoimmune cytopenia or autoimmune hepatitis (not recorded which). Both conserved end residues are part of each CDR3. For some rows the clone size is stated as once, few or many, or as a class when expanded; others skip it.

CDR3: CASSGGGSLEQYF
J: TRBJ2-7
V: TRBV18
size: NA

CDR3: CASSIGAVNEQFF
J: TRBJ2-1
V: TRBV19
size: medium-sized

CDR3: CANSQRGGTDTQYF
J: TRBJ2-3
V: TRBV6-6
size: NA

CDR3: CASSSLIAGGPGTGELFF
J: TRBJ2-2
V: TRBV5-5
size: NA

CDR3: CASSSGLAGGPHEQYF
J: TRBJ2-7
V: TRBV6-5
size: NA

CDR3: CASSLGSSDTQYF
J: TRBJ2-3
V: TRBV5-4
size: medium-sized

CDR3: CAWSAGGFVKLFF
J: TRBJ1-4
V: TRBV30
size: NA

CDR3: CAISESIGELFF
J: TRBJ2-2
V: TRBV10-3
size: NA

CDR3: CSVGQGADTIYF
J: TRBJ1-3
V: TRBV29-1
size: medium-sized

CDR3: CASSYSKRDYTDTQYF
J: TRBJ2-3
V: TRBV6-2/TRBV6-3
size: NA

CDR3: CASSTDRRNTIYF
J: TRBJ1-3
V: TRBV6-1
size: NA

CDR3: CASSLGLAETPYNEQFF
J: TRBJ2-1
V: TRBV5-4
size: NA

CDR3: CASKRQGVGYHEQFF
J: TRBJ2-1
V: TRBV19
size: NA

CDR3: CASSSPSGANSYNEQFF
J: TRBJ2-1
V: TRBV27
size: NA

CDR3: CASSPPGLAGEGELFF
J: TRBJ2-2
V: TRBV7-2
size: NA

CDR3: CASTRSGNTGELFF
J: TRBJ2-2
V: TRBV19
size: NA

CDR3: CASSTRGGSTDTQYF
J: TRBJ2-3
V: TRBV19
size: medium-sized

CDR3: CASSLLASYEQYF
J: TRBJ2-7
V: TRBV5-1
size: NA

CDR3: CAISTTGASSYNEQFF
J: TRBJ2-1
V: TRBV10-3
size: NA

CDR3: CASSESGSVNEQFF
J: TRBJ2-1
V: TRBV6-1
size: NA

CDR3: CASSESRNYGYTF
J: TRBJ1-2
V: TRBV6-4
size: NA

CDR3: CASSIERQSYKNTEAFF
J: TRBJ1-1
V: TRBV19
size: NA

CDR3: CASRLGQGTTNEKLFF
J: TRBJ1-4
V: TRBV12-3/TRBV12-4
size: NA

CDR3: CASSTGTREKLFF
J: TRBJ1-4
V: TRBV6-5
size: NA

CDR3: CASSQTSNQPQHF
J: TRBJ1-5
V: TRBV4-3
size: NA

CDR3: CASSPGQEPYNEQFF
J: TRBJ2-1
V: TRBV6-5
size: medium-sized

CDR3: CASTPFFWDTEAFF
J: TRBJ1-1
V: TRBV19
size: NA

CDR3: CASSLGLASYNEQFF
J: TRBJ2-1
V: TRBV5-4
size: NA

CDR3: CASSESGTGTDTQYF
J: TRBJ2-3
V: TRBV6-1
size: NA

CDR3: CASNLLGPGYGYTF
J: TRBJ1-2
V: TRBV6-5
size: NA

CDR3: CASSPGKGAYGYTF
J: TRBJ1-2
V: TRBV19
size: NA

CDR3: CASSWLRLAGRSYNEQFF
J: TRBJ2-1
V: TRBV12-3/TRBV12-4
size: NA

CDR3: CASSIRQGQLFF
J: TRBJ2-2
V: TRBV19
size: medium-sized

CDR3: CASRDDSLAVVTGELFF
J: TRBJ2-2
V: TRBV19
size: medium-sized

CDR3: CASSPRQGNTGELFF
J: TRBJ2-2
V: TRBV18
size: NA